One sample yielded the 26 T cell receptor beta chains listed below, sequenced in a study of T cells in Graves' hyperthyroidism and ophthalmopathy. Regions amplified from RNA transcripts were the TCR beta CDR3 regions. Primed by the HTBI set, a first-round RT-PCR was run on the TCR CDR3. One entry per CDR3 protein, called by TCRdb with MiXCR from the multiplex PCR reads. The repertoire holds about 350,000 distinct CDR3 sequences, with 14% as singletons. The sample taken for sequencing was blood. The receptors were gathered from a woman in her thirties with Graves' hyperthyroidism.

The chain joins TRBV11-2 to TRBJ1-1, with D possibly matching TRBD1 (5 bases). CDR3 size: 15 residues. Trimming removed 5 bases from V and 1 base from J, with 14 bases in between. Germline lookup yields CDR1 SGHAT and CDR2 FQNNGV. The CDR3 protein is CASSLMGRRNTEAFF. The CDR3 DNA sequence: TGTGCCAGCAGCCTTATGGGGCGAAGGAACACTGAAGCTTTCTTT.

This clonotype has just a few counts. The V call is TRBV6-1, the J call TRBJ2-2, with 8 bases aligning to TRBD1. The CDR3 sequence is 14 residues long. CDR1 is MNHNS, CDR2 SASEGT, per germline. Losses at the gene ends were 6 bases for V and 0 bases for J; bases not matched to a gene: 0. The CDR3 loop is CASRDRANTGELFF. In nucleotides, the CDR3 is TGTGCCAGCAGGGACAGGGCGAACACCGGGGAGCTGTTTTTT.

This clonotype was recorded a few times. This rearrangement joins TRBV4-2 to TRBJ1-5; no definite D call. The ends were cut back, 4 bases at V and 8 bases at J, with 18 bases in the middle. Germline V lookup: CDR1 LGHNA, CDR2 YNFKEQ. The CDR3 contains 15 residues. DNA of the CDR3: TGTGCCAGCAGCCCGAACACTACACCGCCGAAGCCCCAGCATTTT. Protein product: CASSPNTTPPKPQHF.

This sequence joins TRBV7-8 and TRBJ2-1; D not resolved. The CDR3 spans 16 residues. From germline, CDR1 is SGHVS and CDR2 FQNEAQ. V shed 3 bases and J shed 6 bases, with 18 bases lying between them. In DNA form, the CDR3 reads TGTGCCAGCAGCTTCCCTATCCGTACGGGTAGCAATGAGCAGTTCTTC. Amino acid sequence: CASSFPIRTGSNEQFF. Variable domain in full (rest from reference TRBV7-8 and TRBJ2-1): GAGVSQSPRYKVAKRGQDVALRCDPISGHVSLFWYQQALGQGPEFLTYFQNEAQLDKSGLPSDRFFAERPEGSVSTLKIQRTQQEDSAVYLCASSFPIRTGSNEQFFGPGTRLTVL.

Details on this clonotype: This could be a read error, since a much larger clone is one nucleotide away. The chain links TRBV12-3 or TRBV12-4 to TRBJ2-7; 9 bases fit TRBD2. The CDR3 is 18 amino acids. CDR3 coding DNA: TGTGCTCCCCTCCCACCCTCTCCACTAGCGGGCCTCAACTACGAGCAGTACTTC. Translated, it gives CAPLPPSPLAGLNYEQYF.

This clonotype was found a few times. CDR3 residues: CASSLPGRALDNSPLHF. Written as DNA, the CDR3 is TGTGCCAGCAGTCTCCCCGGGCGTGCATTGGATAATTCACCCCTCCACTTT. This chain links TRBV7-2 with TRBJ1-6; D remains unclear. The length of the CDR3 is 17 residues. Germline assignment: CDR1 SGHTA and CDR2 FQGNSA. With 6 bases removed from V and 5 bases from J, the gap between germline ends came to 20 bases.

A few counts support this clonotype. The rearrangement links TRBV3-1 to TRBJ2-3; no definite D call. This CDR3 spans 12 amino acids. Trimming took off 4 bases at V and 4 bases at J, with 6 bases between the two ends. CDR1 and CDR2 (germline): LGHDT, YNNKEL (reference sequence). CDR3 nucleotide sequence: TGTGCCAGCAGCCTGATCGCAGATACGCAGTATTTT. Translated: CASSLIADTQYF.

This clonotype was observed at least ten times. This chain joins TRBV28 and TRBJ2-3, with 9 nucleotides matching TRBD1. The CDR3 is 15 amino acids. Trimming at V came to 4 bases and at J to 3 bases, leaving 5 bases not matched to a gene. Germline CDR1 and CDR2: MDHEN and SYDVKM. In nucleotides, the CDR3 is TGTGCCAGCAGTTACAGGGGGCGTAAGACAGATACGCAGTATTTT. Its protein is CASSYRGRKTDTQYF.

This clonotype was counted ten times or more. The chain has TRBV7-6 and TRBJ2-3; D gene unclear. Trimming removed 5 bases at V and 2 bases at J, with 17 bases between. This CDR3 has 16 residues. Germline CDR1 and CDR2: SGHVS and FNYEAQ. CDR3 sequence reads: CASSLYSTANTDTQYF. CDR3 sequence (DNA): TGTGCCAGCAGCCTTTACAGTACAGCGAACACAGATACGCAGTATTTT.

This clonotype was counted a few times. This chain connects TRBV28 to TRBJ1-6; D uncertain. This CDR3 contains 16 residues. Trimming stripped 3 bases from V and 7 bases from J, with 16 bases between. Per germline, CDR1 MDHEN and CDR2 SYDVKM. In DNA form, the CDR3 reads TGTGCCAGCAGTTTCTCAAATAGAAGAAGAAATTCACCCCTCCACTTT. It yields the protein CASSFSNRRRNSPLHF.

As to this clonotype: A much larger clone sits a single nucleotide away, making a read error possible. Here the CDR3 omits its conserved ending phenylalanine or tryptophan, so a read error is the likely source. The J gene is TRBJ2-1, the V gene TRBV7-8; TRBD2 aligns across 13 bases. Trimming at V came to 5 bases and at J to 6 bases, leaving 7 bases not matched to a gene. The CDR3 runs 16 residues. The V gene's germline CDR1 is SGHVS and CDR2 FQNEAQ. The CDR3 DNA is TGTGCCAGCAGCCCCAGCGGACTAGCGGGAGCCAATGAGCAGTTCCTC. Its protein is CASSPSGLAGANEQFL.

This clonotype was counted a few times. One end of the junction fails to match germline, which may point to a read error. The rearrangement joins TRBV19 to TRBJ1-5; D call uncertain. The CDR3 totals 13 residues. CDR1 is LNHDA, CDR2 SQIVND, per germline (reference sequence). The DNA of the CDR3 is TGTGCCAGTAGTATAAACAACAATCGGCCCCAGCATTTT. Its translation: CASSINNNRPQHF.

About this clonotype: This clone may be a read error of a much larger clone one base away. The chain joins TRBV11-2 to TRBJ2-1; no reliable D call. V gave up 5 bases and J gave up 4 bases, with 18 bases separating them. The germline CDR1 and CDR2 sequences are SGHAT and FQNNGV. The CDR3 runs to 16 residues. CDR3: CASSLDSTVPYNEQFF. CDR3 DNA: TGTGCCAGCAGCCTTGACTCGACGGTACCGTACAATGAGCAGTTCTTC.

The rearrangement joins TRBV3-1 to TRBJ2-3; D is possibly TRBD2 (5 bases). The CDR3 contains 16 residues. Per germline, CDR1 LGHDT and CDR2 YNNKEL (reference sequence). V was clipped by 0 bases and J by 11 bases, with 21 bases between them. This CDR3 reads CASSQETLGNQNGQYF. The CDR3 DNA reads TGTGCCAGCAGCCAAGAGACCCTCGGGAATCAAAACGGGCAGTATTTT.

This clonotype has ten or more counts. This rearrangement joins TRBV11-2 to TRBJ2-5; a weak D match, TRBD2 (6 bases). Trimming removed 3 bases at V and 9 bases at J, with 17 bases between. The germline V gene has CDR1 SGHAT and CDR2 FQNNGV. This CDR3 comprises 14 residues. CDR3 nucleotide sequence: TGTGCCAGCAGCTTCTCCGGGACTCCGCGACCCCAGTACTTC. This gives the protein CASSFSGTPRPQYF.

This clonotype was seen a handful of times. The rearrangement uses TRBV14 and TRBJ2-7; no clear D. Germline V CDR1 and CDR2: SGHDN, FVKESK. The CDR3 has 14 amino acids. V dropped 4 bases and J dropped 6 bases, with 16 bases sitting between them. The DNA for the CDR3 is TGTGCCAGCAGCCCTGGACCGGCAAGTTCCGAGCAGTACTTC. Encoded protein: CASSPGPASSEQYF. The full variable domain, rest sourced from reference TRBV14 and TRBJ2-7, is EAGVTQFPSHSVIEKGQTVTLRCDPISGHDNLYWYRRVMGKEIKFLLHFVKESKQDESGMPNNRFLAERTGGTYSTLKVQPAELEDSGVYFCASSPGPASSEQYFGPGTRLTVT.

This clonotype was recorded many times. This chain joins TRBV7-2 and TRBJ1-4; D uncertain. This CDR3 contains 14 residues. The V and J ends lost 3 bases and 1 base respectively, with 6 bases between them. Germline CDR1 SGHTA, CDR2 FQGNSA. CDR3 in amino acids: CASSFQRTNEKLFF. CDR3 nucleotide sequence: TGTGCCAGCAGCTTCCAGAGAACTAATGAAAAACTGTTTTTT. The whole variable domain, remainder taken from reference TRBV7-2 and TRBJ1-4, is GAGVSQSPSNKVTEKGKDVELRCDPISGHTALYWYRQSLGQGLEFLIYFQGNSAPDKSGLPSDRFSAERTGGSVSTLTIQRTQQEDSAVYLCASSFQRTNEKLFFGSGTQLSVL.

This clonotype was detected a few times. This sequence joins TRBV4-3 and TRBJ2-1, with D unclear. The CDR3 has 11 amino acids. Per germline, CDR1 LGHNA and CDR2 YSLEER. V shed 0 bases and J shed 11 bases, with 5 bases lying between them. DNA of the CDR3: TGCGCCAGCAGCCAAGACCGACAGCAGTTCTTC. Encoded protein: CASSQDRQQFF.

This clonotype was picked up a small number of times. The chain joins TRBV29-1 to TRBJ2-1; no definite D call. V was clipped by 1 base and J by 0 bases, with 7 bases between them. Looked up from germline, CDR1 is SQVTM and CDR2 is ANQGSEA. CDR3 size: 14 residues. The CDR3 loop is CSVEARNSYNEQFF. DNA of the CDR3: TGCAGCGTTGAAGCCAGAAACTCCTACAATGAGCAGTTCTTC.

This clonotype was recorded at least ten times. The rearrangement uses TRBV7-8 and TRBJ2-1; TRBD2 aligns across 12 bases. CDR1 and CDR2 (germline): SGHVS, FQNEAQ. V shed 1 base and J 7 bases; nucleotides not matched to a gene: 11. There are 18 residues in the CDR3. The CDR3 protein is CASSLGTVGLAGFNEQFF. CDR3 sequence (DNA): TGTGCCAGCAGCTTAGGAACTGTTGGACTAGCGGGATTTAATGAGCAGTTCTTC.

This clonotype occurred a few times. The chain employs TRBV4-3 and TRBJ2-2; 7 bases line up with TRBD1. The germline CDR1 and CDR2 sequences are LGHNA and YSLEER. The CDR3 has 17 amino acids. Unmatched junction bases numbered 4, after V lost 0 bases and J lost 0 bases. The CDR3 DNA reads as TGCGCCAGCAGCCAAGACTGGACAGGAGCGAACACCGGGGAGCTGTTTTTT. Its protein product is CASSQDWTGANTGELFF.

V is TRBV7-9 and J is TRBJ2-7; 7 bases align to TRBD2. Germline-derived CDR1 and CDR2 are SEHNR and FQNEAQ (reference sequence). This CDR3 region has 15 residues. V lost 7 bases, J lost 1 base, and 10 bases stayed unmatched. In DNA form, the CDR3 reads TGTGCCAGCACCCCCCGGGGCGGGAGATCCTACGAGCAGTACTTC. Translation: CASTPRGGRSYEQYF.

This clonotype has just a few counts. The chain recombines TRBV5-1 with TRBJ1-2; D is uncertain. The CDR3 extends over 15 amino acids. Germline CDR1 SGHRS, CDR2 YFSETQ. V was clipped by 0 bases and J by 4 bases, with 13 bases between them. CDR3 DNA: TGCGCCAGCAGCTTGGTCGGGCAGGAGCCCTATGGCTACACCTTC. It yields the protein CASSLVGQEPYGYTF. Looking up the rest from reference TRBV5-1 and TRBJ1-2 gives the full variable domain: KAGVTQTPRYLIKTRGQQVTLSCSPISGHRSVSWYQQTPGQGLQFLFEYFSETQRNKGNFPGRFSGRQFSNSRSEMNVSTLELGDSALYLCASSLVGQEPYGYTFGSGTRLTVV.

The rearrangement uses TRBV19 and TRBJ2-1; TRBD2 aligns across 12 bases. V lost 5 bases, J lost 7 bases, and 9 bases stayed unmatched. Germline CDR1 and CDR2: LNHDA and SQIVND (reference sequence). The CDR3 covers 16 residues. DNA for the CDR3: TGTGCCAGTAGTCACCTACTAGCGGGAGGATGGAATGAGCAGTTCTTC. Translation gives CASSHLLAGGWNEQFF.

This chain uses TRBV20-1 with TRBJ2-1, with 9 bases identical to TRBD2. The CDR3 contains 14 residues. The ends lost 3 bases at V and 9 bases at J; junction bases unmatched: 9. The V gene's germline CDR1 is DFQATT and CDR2 SNEGSKA (reference sequence). CDR3 nucleotides: TGCAGTGCTAGGATTCCTAGCGGGGTTAGTGAGCAGTTCTTC. Residues: CSARIPSGVSEQFF.

This clonotype was seen only a few times. This may stem from a read error, because a much larger clone lies one nucleotide away. This chain uses TRBV20-1 with TRBJ2-1; the D gene is possibly TRBD2 (6 bases). V was shortened by 3 bases and J by 0 bases, with 12 bases between the two germline ends. The length of the CDR3 is 15 residues. Germline V CDR1 and CDR2: DFQATT, SNEGSKA (reference sequence). The CDR3 region is CSASGTGGSYNEQFF. The CDR3 bases are TGCAGTGCTAGTGGGACTGGCGGCTCCTACAATGAGCAGTTCTTC.